These T cell receptor beta chains were read from a single sample in a study of long-term antiretroviral therapy in people with HIV. TCRdb's table, derived via immunoSEQ multiplex PCR, lists solely in-frame clones and lacks some. The sample consists of over 15,000 clones, approximately 82% of them appearing once. Sequencing used unsorted PBMCs, obtained 0.5 years before starting antiretroviral therapy. The receptors derive from a woman aged 45 to 65 with HIV. CDR3s include the opening cysteine and the closing phenylalanine or tryptophan. Each record gives: clone size, J gene, D gene, V gene, CDR3 protein, CDR3 DNA. D genes are given only for firm matches. Some rows mark clone size as missing; the rest say once, few, many or name a class of expanded clone.

>NA|TRBJ1-5|NA|TRBV15
CATSRDQSAVQPQHF
TGTGCCACCAGCAGAGATCAGTCCGCGGTCCAGCCCCAGCATTTT
>NA|TRBJ2-3|TRBD2|TRBV6-5
CASRSGGRADTQYF
TGTGCCAGCAGGAGCGGGGGGAGGGCAGATACGCAGTATTTT
>NA|TRBJ2-7|TRBD1|TRBV2
CASRTGESYEQYF
TGTGCCAGCCGGACAGGGGAATCCTACGAGCAGTACTTC
>NA|TRBJ2-3|NA|TRBV9
CASSVELGTDTQYF
TGTGCCAGCAGCGTAGAACTGGGGACAGATACGCAGTATTTT
>NA|TRBJ2-5|NA|TRBV28
CASSPSWGAGGETQYF
TGTGCCAGCAGTCCGAGCTGGGGGGCAGGGGGGGAGACCCAGTACTTC
>few|TRBJ2-2|NA|TRBV7-9
CASSLFGELFF
TGTGCCAGCAGCTTATTCGGGGAGCTGTTTTTT
>few|TRBJ1-2|TRBD1|TRBV25-1
CASSTGVVGYTF
TGTGCCAGCAGTACAGGGGTTGTTGGCTACACCTTC
>NA|TRBJ1-2|TRBD1|TRBV6-5
CASSYSTGNGYTF
TGTGCCAGCAGTTACTCGACAGGGAATGGCTACACCTTC
>NA|TRBJ2-1|TRBD2|TRBV20-1
CSGSGENEQFF
TGCAGTGGGAGCGGGGAAAATGAGCAGTTCTTC
>NA|TRBJ1-3|NA|TRBV12-5
CASGLAVVSTGNTIYF
TGTGCTAGTGGTTTGGCCGTCGTCTCGACAGGAAACACCATATATTTT
>NA|TRBJ2-2|NA|TRBV21-1
CASSKSGGRVESRNTGELFF
TGTGCCAGCAGCAAAAGCGGGGGACGAGTCGAGAGCAGGAACACCGGGGAGCTGTTTTTT
>NA|TRBJ2-7|NA|TRBV7-9
CASSTREKTYEQYF
TGTGCCAGCAGTACCCGGGAGAAAACCTACGAGCAGTACTTC
>NA|TRBJ2-2|NA|TRBV29-1
CSVDRRDQNTGELFF
TGCAGCGTTGATAGGAGGGACCAGAACACCGGGGAGCTGTTTTTT
>NA|TRBJ2-2|TRBD1|TRBV14
CASSQTGGRGTGELFF
TGTGCCAGCAGCCAAACAGGGGGCCGGGGCACCGGGGAGCTGTTTTTT
>NA|TRBJ1-5|TRBD1|TRBV4-1
CASSQEGTGEGNQPQHF
TGCGCCAGCAGCCAAGAGGGGACAGGGGAGGGCAATCAGCCCCAGCATTTT
>NA|TRBJ1-2|NA|TRBV18
CASSPDTDGYYGYTF
TGTGCCAGCTCACCGGATACGGACGGGTACTATGGCTACACCTTC
>NA|TRBJ1-3|TRBD1|TRBV30
CAWTRGTGSGNTIYF
TGTGCCTGGACGCGGGGGACAGGCTCTGGAAACACCATATATTTT
>NA|TRBJ2-5|NA|TRBV11-3
CASSRRGVGETQYF
TGTGCCAGCAGCCGACGCGGGGTAGGGGAGACCCAGTACTTC
>NA|TRBJ2-6|NA|TRBV5-1
CASSLAGQVGANVLTF
TGCGCCAGCAGCTTGGCAGGCCAGGTTGGGGCCAACGTCCTGACTTTC
>few|TRBJ1-2|NA|TRBV9
CASSVSGGSPFTF
TGTGCCAGCAGCGTAAGCGGGGGATCTCCTTTCACCTTC
>NA|TRBJ1-2|NA|TRBV5-6
CASSLEGNYGYTF
TGTGCCAGCAGCTTGGAAGGGAACTATGGCTACACCTTC
>NA|TRBJ1-3|NA|TRBV27
CAYLDGHSGNTIYF
TGTGCCTACCTTGACGGGCACTCTGGAAACACCATATATTTT
>few|TRBJ2-7|NA|TRBV2
CASSRQGMSYEQYF
TGTGCCAGCAGTCGCCAGGGGATGTCCTACGAGCAGTACTTC
>NA|TRBJ2-5|NA|TRBV7-2
CASSFLIGGGQETQYF
TGTGCCAGCAGCTTCCTCATAGGGGGGGGACAAGAGACCCAGTACTTC
>NA|TRBJ2-3|TRBD1|TRBV7-2
CAGVQGVDTQYF
TGTGCCGGAGTCCAGGGGGTGGATACGCAGTATTTT
>few|TRBJ1-1|NA|TRBV5-1
CASSLTAQQNTEAFF
TGCGCCAGCAGCCTGACGGCACAGCAGAACACTGAAGCTTTCTTT
>NA|TRBJ1-1|NA|TRBV4-1
CASTGNAEAFF
TGCGCCAGCACCGGGAACGCTGAAGCTTTCTTT
>once|TRBJ1-2|TRBD1|TRBV10-2
CASRRQGALGASKSPNYGYTF
TGCGCCAGCAGACGACAGGGGGCCCTCGGGGCCTCAAAGTCTCCAAACTATGGCTACACCTTC